A selection of T cell receptor beta chains follows, all from one sample in a study of T cell changes during pregnancy in multiple sclerosis. TCRdb's copy holds only in-frame clones and misses some; the assay was immunoSEQ multiplex PCR. The sample lists about 68,000 clones; 90% were seen once. The sample here was peripheral blood, taken in the third trimester of pregnancy. These receptors all stem from a female donor with multiple sclerosis, enrolled in a pregnancy study. Both conserved end residues are part of each CDR3. D genes are given only for firm matches. The listing skips clone size in some rows; elsewhere it reads once, few, many or a size class.

-	TRBJ1-1	-	TRBV2	TGTGCCAGCAGTTTAACGGACAGCGGGGCCGCTGAAGCTTTCTTT	CASSLTDSGAAEAFF
TRBD1	TRBJ2-7	-	TRBV7-9	TGTGCCAGCAGCACCCAGGGGGTCCGCTCCTACGAGCAGTACTTC	CASSTQGVRSYEQYF
TRBD2	TRBJ2-1	once	TRBV5-1	TGCGCCAGTTACTCCGGGACTAGCTCCTACAATGAGCAGTTCTTC	CASYSGTSSYNEQFF
TRBD1	TRBJ1-4	-	TRBV9	TGTGCCAGCAGCGAGACAGGGGGGCGGGAAAAACTGTTTTTT	CASSETGGREKLFF
-	TRBJ1-3	-	TRBV6-6	TGTGCCAGCAGTCCCCGACAGCAATCTGGAAACACCATATATTTT	CASSPRQQSGNTIYF
TRBD1	TRBJ1-1	-	TRBV7-9	TGTGCCAGCAGACCCCGGGCGGACAGGGGAAGGAACACTGAAGCTTTCTTT	CASRPRADRGRNTEAFF
-	TRBJ2-1	-	TRBV10-1	TGCGCCAGCAGTGAGTCCACATACAATGAGCAGTTCTTC	CASSESTYNEQFF
-	TRBJ2-1	-	TRBV5-1	TGCGCCAGCAGCTTCTTCGACCCTGGCGGAGAGCAGTTCTTC	CASSFFDPGGEQFF
-	TRBJ1-1	-	TRBV5-1	TGCGCCAGCAGCTTCCGGGAGAACACTGAAGCTTTCTTT	CASSFRENTEAFF
-	TRBJ2-5	-	TRBV7-9	TGTGCCAGCAGCCCCCACTCAGGGTCTTTGGAGACCCAGTACTTC	CASSPHSGSLETQYF
TRBD1	TRBJ2-1	-	TRBV29-1	TGCAGCGCCCGGGACAGCTTCAATGAGCAGTTCTTC	CSARDSFNEQFF
TRBD1	TRBJ2-3	-	TRBV2	TGTGCCAGCAGCCGCACTGGACAGGGTGCCACAGATACGCAGTATTTT	CASSRTGQGATDTQYF
TRBD1	TRBJ2-7	-	TRBV7-8	TGTGCCAGCAGCTCTATCCCGGACAGGGACCCCGAGCAGTACTTC	CASSSIPDRDPEQYF
-	TRBJ2-1	-	TRBV7-2	TGTGCCAGCAGCTTAGCAGGGGGTCCCTCCTACAATGAGCAGTTCTTC	CASSLAGGPSYNEQFF
TRBD1	TRBJ1-2	-	TRBV7-2	TGTGCCAGCAGCTTGGACAGGGGGTTTCTTATTCATGGCTACACCTTC	CASSLDRGFLIHGYTF
-	TRBJ2-1	-	TRBV9	TGTGCCAGCAGCGCTGGATGGGGGCAACACAATGAGCAGTTCTTC	CASSAGWGQHNEQFF
-	TRBJ1-1	-	TRBV6-1	TGTGCCAGCACGAGGAACGGGTACACTGAAGCTTTCTTT	CASTRNGYTEAFF
TRBD1	TRBJ1-3	-	TRBV12-5	TGTGCTAGTGATTTGAAAGGGTGGGACAGGGTAAGTGGAAACACCATATATTTT	CASDLKGWDRVSGNTIYF
TRBD1	TRBJ2-1	-	TRBV11-2	TGTGCCAGCAGCTCCCTGATCGGACAGGGGAGGAATGAGCAGTTCTTC	CASSSLIGQGRNEQFF
-	TRBJ2-7	-	TRBV5-6	TGTGCCAGCAGCCAGGGGTACGAGCAGTACTTC	CASSQGYEQYF
TRBD2	TRBJ2-7	-	TRBV2	TGTGCCAGCAGCCTGACTAGCGGGGGGGCCTACGAGCAGTACTTC	CASSLTSGGAYEQYF
-	TRBJ2-7	-	TRBV5-5	TGTGCCAGCAGCTGGAGCCGGGACACAAACTCCTACGAGCAGTACTTC	CASSWSRDTNSYEQYF
-	TRBJ2-1	-	TRBV6-5	TGTGCCAGCCGTGACATGAGCTCCTACAATGAGCAGTTCTTC	CASRDMSSYNEQFF
TRBD2	TRBJ2-7	-	TRBV5-1	TGCGCCAGCAGCTTGGCCACGACTAGCGGGGGCCACGAGCAGTACTTC	CASSLATTSGGHEQYF
TRBD2	TRBJ2-5	-	TRBV30	TGTGCCTGGAGTCGACTAGCGGGAAGGGAGACCCAGTACTTC	CAWSRLAGRETQYF
TRBD2	TRBJ2-2	-	TRBV9	TGTGCCAGCAGCGTCACGAGCGGGGGGGTCACCGGGGAGCTGTTTTTT	CASSVTSGGVTGELFF
-	TRBJ1-4	-	TRBV7-9	TGTGCCAGCAGCTTAGTCAATGCGGCCGCAACTAATGAAAAACTGTTTTTT	CASSLVNAAATNEKLFF
-	TRBJ2-3	-	TRBV27	TGTGCCAGCAGTTTAATCCCTAGCACAGATACGCAGTATTTT	CASSLIPSTDTQYF
-	TRBJ2-5	once	TRBV30	TGTGCCTGGGACAGTGGCCAAGAGACCCAGTACTTC	CAWDSGQETQYF
TRBD2	TRBJ2-5	-	TRBV7-3	TGTGCCAGCAGCTCACTGGGCCGGGGGGCCCAGTACTTC	CASSSLGRGAQYF
-	TRBJ1-1	-	TRBV5-1	TGCGCCAGCAGCTTGGGACAGACGAACACTGAAGCTTTCTTT	CASSLGQTNTEAFF
TRBD1	TRBJ2-2	-	TRBV29-1	TGCAGCGTTGATTGGGGACAGGGGGACACCGGGGAGCTGTTTTTT	CSVDWGQGDTGELFF
TRBD2	TRBJ2-7	-	TRBV5-4	TGTGCCAGCAGTCCGTCAGGCGGGAGAGGCTACGAGCAGTACTTC	CASSPSGGRGYEQYF
-	TRBJ1-2	-	TRBV6-6	TGTGCCAGCAGTTACACCCAGGCGGGGACCGACTATGGCTACACCTTC	CASSYTQAGTDYGYTF
TRBD2	TRBJ2-3	-	TRBV4-2	TGTGCCAGCAGCCAAGATATAGGGACTAGCGACAGGATCACAGATACGCAGTATTTT	CASSQDIGTSDRITDTQYF
-	TRBJ2-7	once	TRBV6-1	TGTGCCAGCGGGGAGATCTCCTACGAGCAGTACTTC	CASGEISYEQYF
TRBD2	TRBJ2-5	-	TRBV7-2	TGTGCCAGCAGCCCAGCGGGGATCCAAGAGACCCAGTACTTC	CASSPAGIQETQYF
-	TRBJ1-4	-	TRBV5-8	TGTGCCAGCAGCTTGGACAGTGTGGTTGGACTGTTTTTT	CASSLDSVVGLFF
-	TRBJ1-6	-	TRBV14	TGTGCCAGCAGCCAAGTGAGCGGAAACTATAATTCACCCCTCCACTTT	CASSQVSGNYNSPLHF
TRBD1	TRBJ1-2	-	TRBV7-2	TGTGCCAGCAGCGTCGCAGGGGGAGGAGTCTATGGCTACACCTTC	CASSVAGGGVYGYTF
-	TRBJ1-1	-	TRBV5-1	TGCGCCAGCAGCTTTCAGGGGCAGAACACTGAAGCTTTCTTT	CASSFQGQNTEAFF
TRBD1	TRBJ2-7	-	TRBV7-9	TGTGCCAGCAGCTTGGGACAGTTTGGTTCCGAGCAGTACTTC	CASSLGQFGSEQYF
-	TRBJ1-5	-	TRBV2	TGTGCCAGCACCGAGGGCAACAATCAGCCCCAGCATTTT	CASTEGNNQPQHF
-	TRBJ2-2	-	TRBV5-5	TGTGCCAGCAGCTTGTGGTCGGCAGGGCCGAACACCGGGGAGCTGTTTTTT	CASSLWSAGPNTGELFF
-	TRBJ1-1	-	TRBV7-2	TGTGCCAGCAGCTCAAGTTGGGGAGTTTCTGAAGCTTTCTTT	CASSSSWGVSEAFF
-	TRBJ1-1	few	TRBV5-1	TGCGCCAGGACAGGGAACACTGAAGCTTTCTTT	CARTGNTEAFF
-	TRBJ1-1	-	TRBV7-9	TGTGCCAGCAGCGGATCAGGGGCGAGAGCTTTCTTT	CASSGSGARAFF
-	TRBJ2-6	-	TRBV7-2	TGTGCCAGCAGCTTATGGGCAGGGGCTGGGGCCAACGTCCTGACTTTC	CASSLWAGAGANVLTF
-	TRBJ2-1	-	TRBV7-8	TGTGCCAGCAGCTCATGGGGTGGGAGGAGGATGAATGAGCAGTTCTTC	CASSSWGGRRMNEQFF
-	TRBJ2-1	-	TRBV7-2	TGTGCCAGCAGCTTAGTCTTAAGGGGGAAGAGCTCCTACAATGAGCAGTTCTTC	CASSLVLRGKSSYNEQFF
-	TRBJ2-3	-	TRBV19	TGTGCCAGTAGTATGGGGGGTACAGATACGCAGTATTTT	CASSMGGTDTQYF
-	TRBJ1-2	few	TRBV6-6	TGTGCCAGCGAGGACAGCCCTACTAACTATGGCTACACCTTC	CASEDSPTNYGYTF
-	TRBJ1-2	-	TRBV27	TGTGCCAGCAGTTTAAGGGGAAGGAACTATGGCTACACCTTC	CASSLRGRNYGYTF
TRBD2	TRBJ2-5	-	TRBV12-5	TGTGCTAGTGGTTCGTCTAGCGGGGGGGGAAAGTACCAAGAGACCCAGTACTTC	CASGSSSGGGKYQETQYF
-	TRBJ2-7	-	TRBV6-5	TGTGCCAGCAGTTATGCGCAGGGTTCATCCTACGAGCAGTACTTC	CASSYAQGSSYEQYF
-	TRBJ1-1	once	TRBV2	TGTGCCAGCAGTGTGGGGCATGGCACTGAAGCTTTCTTT	CASSVGHGTEAFF